The 3 T cell receptor beta chains in this list originate from one sample, sequenced in a study of blood T cells in healthy people across ages. Then a second PCR, running roughly 7 to 11 cycles, was carried out with a sample-barcoded 5' primer and a J-beta primer mix. TCRdb recomputed calls from the 5' RACE reads with MiXCR, one row per CDR3 protein. This sample has hundreds of thousands of distinct CDR3 sequences; approximately 52% occur once, and the top ten carry under 60%. Sequencing input: blood. The receptors originated from a man in his fifties or sixties in good health.

The CDR3 region is CAWSDQGIYEQYF. The CDR3 region has the DNA TGTGCCTGGAGTGACCAGGGGATCTACGAGCAGTACTTC. The gene calls are TRBV30 and TRBJ2-7, with TRBD1 as a possible D gene (6 bases). This CDR3 region has 13 residues. V shed 1 base and J shed 3 bases, with 10 bases lying between them. Germline V gene data show CDR1 as GTSNPN and CDR2 as SVGIG (reference sequence).

V gene TRBV28 combines with J gene TRBJ1-2, with 10 bases matching TRBD1. CDR3 length: 15 residues. The junction had 10 bases not matched to a gene; V was cut back by 4 bases and J by 8 bases. Germline lookup yields CDR1 MDHEN and CDR2 SYDVKM. The CDR3 nucleotides read TGTGCCAGCAGTTCATATCCGGGACAGGGGATGGGCTACACCTTC. This gives the protein CASSSYPGQGMGYTF.

This rearrangement joins TRBV2 to TRBJ2-1, with D unclear. The V and J ends lost 6 bases and 9 bases respectively, with 9 bases between them. CDR1 and CDR2 from the germline V gene are SNHLY and FYNNEI. The CDR3 spans 11 residues. CDR3 sequence: CASRGGVEQFF. CDR3 DNA sequence: TGTGCCAGCAGGGGTGGGGTTGAGCAGTTCTTC.